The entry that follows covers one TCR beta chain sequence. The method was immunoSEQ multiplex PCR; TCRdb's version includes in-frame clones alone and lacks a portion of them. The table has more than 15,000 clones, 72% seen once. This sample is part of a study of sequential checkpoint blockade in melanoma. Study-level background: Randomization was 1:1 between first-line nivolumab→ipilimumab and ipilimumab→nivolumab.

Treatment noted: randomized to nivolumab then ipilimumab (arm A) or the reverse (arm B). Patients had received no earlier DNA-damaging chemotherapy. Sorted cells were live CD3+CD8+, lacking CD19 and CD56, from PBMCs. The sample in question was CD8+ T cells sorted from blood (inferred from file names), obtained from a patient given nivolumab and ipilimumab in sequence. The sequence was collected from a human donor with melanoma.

This CDR3 reads CASSLDSGLAVYEQYF. The CDR3 DNA reads as TGTGCCAGCAGCTTAGACTCGGGACTAGCGGTTTACGAGCAGTACTTC. The V call is TRBV11-2, the J call TRBJ2-7; the match to TRBD2 covers 11 bases. The CDR3 runs 16 residues. Germline assignment: CDR1 SGHAT and CDR2 FQNNGV. V lost 0 bases, J lost 4 bases, and 5 bases stayed unmatched.